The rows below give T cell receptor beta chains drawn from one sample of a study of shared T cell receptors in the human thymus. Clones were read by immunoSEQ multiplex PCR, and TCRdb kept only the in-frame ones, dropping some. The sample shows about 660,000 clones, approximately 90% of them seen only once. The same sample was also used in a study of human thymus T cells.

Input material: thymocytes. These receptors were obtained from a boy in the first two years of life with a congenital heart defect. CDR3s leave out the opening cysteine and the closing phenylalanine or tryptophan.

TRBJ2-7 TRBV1 TSSQGDSGLLEQY
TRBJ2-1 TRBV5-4 ASSVSMGDEQF
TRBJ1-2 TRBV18 ASSPQGQGANYGYT
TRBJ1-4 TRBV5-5 ASSLAYGEKLF
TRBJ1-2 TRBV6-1 ASSVPDGYT
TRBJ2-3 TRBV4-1 ASSQGGTTNTQY
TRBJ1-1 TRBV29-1 SVRQDWLTEAF
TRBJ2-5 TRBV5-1 ASSLVPSGTPGAQY
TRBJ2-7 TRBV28 ASSGGFYEQY
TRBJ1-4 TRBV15 ATSVRQGAVEKLF
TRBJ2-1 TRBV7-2 ASSPGLGNEQF
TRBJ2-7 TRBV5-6 ASSLGHRPYEQY
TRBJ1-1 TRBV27 ASSARGATEAF
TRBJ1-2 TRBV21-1 ASSKEGGPTYGYT
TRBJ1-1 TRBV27 ASSPTPRTGRGVVAF
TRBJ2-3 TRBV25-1 ASSEQRGLNTDTQY
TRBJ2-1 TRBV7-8 ASSLDGVGRHNEQF
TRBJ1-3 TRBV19 ASRETGNTIY
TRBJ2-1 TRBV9 ASSVGLASGRNYNEQF
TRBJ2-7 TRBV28 ASSPRPLPPYPATSAAYEQY
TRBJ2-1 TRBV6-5 ASSLTSGRDNEQF
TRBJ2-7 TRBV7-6 ASSYEEAGQGYEQY
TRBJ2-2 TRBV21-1 ASTKERQPPGAGELF
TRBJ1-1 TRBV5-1 ASSLEDKGENTEAF
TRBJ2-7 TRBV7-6 ASSPTGDTEFREQY
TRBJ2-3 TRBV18 ASSPKVRAGGPRGTQY
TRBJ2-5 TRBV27 ASSLSGRAQETQY
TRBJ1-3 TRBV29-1 SVEDTGGGNTIY
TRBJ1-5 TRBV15 ATSRDRGGTSNQPQH
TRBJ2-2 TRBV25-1 ASSGSGDGGSNTGELF
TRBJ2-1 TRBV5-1 ASSLMWRGNYNEQF
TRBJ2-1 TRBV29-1 SVDRQFRGEQF
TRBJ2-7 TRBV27 ASSQGLASYEQY
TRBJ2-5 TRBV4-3 ASSQGPSGSFQETQY
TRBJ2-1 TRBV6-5 ASSYFPGRANEQF
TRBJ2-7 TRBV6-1 ASSEFSGEQY
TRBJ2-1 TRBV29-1 SVGRTSGSVHEQF
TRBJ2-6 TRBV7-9 ASSPVGQNSYSGANVLT
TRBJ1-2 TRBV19 ASSPDSPENGYT
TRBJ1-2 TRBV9 ASSATGQGLLYGYT
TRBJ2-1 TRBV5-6 ASSRRKRSYNEQF
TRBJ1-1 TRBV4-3 ASRRTGGAKNTEAF
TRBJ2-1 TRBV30 AWTHPTSGYNEQF
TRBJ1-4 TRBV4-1 ASSQESSTNEKLF
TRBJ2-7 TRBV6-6 ASSPLSRGHERKQY